The rows below give T cell receptor beta chains drawn from one sample of a study of T-cell reconstitution after alpha-beta-depleted transplantation in children. Using its own MiXCR run on the PCR reads, TCRdb lists one record per CDR3 protein. Of just over 950,000 distinct CDR3 sequences in the sample, roughly 29% were seen once. The source material was PBMCs, mostly from graft donor cells, sampled 360 days after TCRalphabeta/CD19-depleted stem cell transplant. Receptors were obtained from a boy in the first two years of life who had a stem cell transplant for SCID, so the T cells may come from the graft donor. Each CDR3 is given with its conserved first and last residue. Each record gives: CDR3 protein, CDR3 DNA, V gene, D gene, clone size, J gene, CDR3 length. D genes are given only for firm matches. Expanded clones get a size class; other rows say once, few or many, or leave the size out.

CASSSPPGADNSPLHF	TGTGCCAGCAGTTCCCCCCCGGGGGCTGATAATTCACCCCTCCACTTT	TRBV6-2/TRBV6-3	.	.	TRBJ1-6	16
CASIPPGSNSYEQYF	TGTGCCAGCATCCCGCCGGGATCGAACTCCTACGAGCAGTACTTC	TRBV4-2	.	.	TRBJ2-7	15
CASSPLDRGTDTQYF	TGCGCCAGCAGCCCTTTGGACAGGGGCACAGATACGCAGTATTTT	TRBV5-1	TRBD1	many	TRBJ2-3	15
CASSQVPRLSGANVLTF	TGCGCCAGCAGCCAAGTGCCGCGGCTCTCTGGGGCCAACGTCCTGACTTTC	TRBV4-3	.	.	TRBJ2-6	17
CASSGPLGGNEQFF	TGTGCCAGCAGTGGGCCCCTAGGAGGCAATGAGCAGTTCTTC	TRBV25-1	.	many	TRBJ2-1	14
CASSLEAGGPKDTQYF	TGTGCCAGCAGTTTAGAGGCAGGGGGCCCAAAGGATACGCAGTATTTT	TRBV28	TRBD1	.	TRBJ2-3	16
CASSQGGKEYF	TGCGCCAGCAGCCAAGGGGGGAAGGAGTATTTT	TRBV4-1	.	many	TRBJ2-3	11
CASSLDKQPQHF	TGTGCCAGCAGCTTAGATAAGCAGCCCCAGCATTTT	TRBV7-2	.	few	TRBJ1-5	12
CASSPTGRGETQYF	TGCGCCAGCAGCCCGACAGGACGAGGGGAGACCCAGTACTTC	TRBV5-1	.	.	TRBJ2-5	14
CSAPTSGRGDTQYF	TGCAGTGCCCCGACTAGCGGGAGAGGAGATACGCAGTATTTT	TRBV20-1	TRBD2	.	TRBJ2-3	14
CASRAGSVAGGANVLTF	TGTGCCAGTAGAGCGGGTTCGGTCGCCGGGGGGGCCAACGTCCTGACTTTC	TRBV19	.	.	TRBJ2-6	17
CASSSYGQGTPSGANVLTF	TGTGCCAGCAGTTCATATGGACAGGGAACCCCCTCTGGGGCCAACGTCCTGACTTTC	TRBV11-2	TRBD1	once	TRBJ2-6	19
CASSPERAGGVDTQYF	TGTGCCAGTAGTCCCGAAAGGGCAGGGGGCGTAGATACGCAGTATTTT	TRBV19	TRBD1	.	TRBJ2-3	16
CASSSRGGGAPDTQYF	TGCGCCAGCAGCTCCCGGGGCGGGGGGGCACCAGATACGCAGTATTTT	TRBV4-3	TRBD2	.	TRBJ2-3	16
CSARRGEGSNTEAFF	TGCAGTGCTAGACGGGGGGAGGGATCGAACACTGAAGCTTTCTTT	TRBV20-1	.	few	TRBJ1-1	15
CSAEDRGKNYGYTF	TGCAGTGCTGAGGATAGGGGGAAGAACTATGGCTACACCTTC	TRBV20-1	.	few	TRBJ1-2	14
CASSEYVGAKNIQYF	TGTGCCAGCAGTGAATATGTGGGAGCCAAAAACATTCAGTACTTC	TRBV25-1	.	.	TRBJ2-4	15
CASQRTTVNTEAFF	TGTGCCAGCCAACGTACGACGGTTAACACTGAAGCTTTCTTT	TRBV28	.	.	TRBJ1-1	14
CASSLGSSGISTDTQYF	TGCGCCAGCAGCTTGGGGAGTAGCGGGATTAGCACAGATACGCAGTATTTT	TRBV5-1	TRBD2	.	TRBJ2-3	17
CASSKSRGGSYGYTF	TGTGCCAGCAGCAAAAGTCGGGGTGGAAGCTATGGCTACACCTTC	TRBV21-1	.	few	TRBJ1-2	15
CASSDKAAGRPYWEQYF	TGTGCCAGCAGTGACAAAGCGGCGGGCAGGCCTTATTGGGAGCAGTACTTC	TRBV25-1	.	.	TRBJ2-7	17
CASSPKRGPTDTQYF	TGTGCCAGCAGCCCCAAGCGGGGGCCCACAGATACGCAGTATTTT	TRBV7-3	TRBD2	few	TRBJ2-3	15
CASRPQLDSYEQYF	TGTGCCAGCAGGCCGCAACTAGACTCCTACGAGCAGTACTTC	TRBV12-3/TRBV12-4	.	few	TRBJ2-7	14
CASSRWVLTDTQYF	TGTGCCAGCAGCCGTTGGGTCCTCACAGATACGCAGTATTTT	TRBV9	.	.	TRBJ2-3	14
CASSFGPRRPLHF	TGTGCCAGCAGCTTCGGACCAAGACGGCCCCTCCACTTT	TRBV7-3	.	.	TRBJ1-6	13
CASSPALPRRYEQYF	TGTGCCAGCAGCCCAGCGTTACCCAGGCGCTACGAGCAGTACTTC	TRBV7-2	.	.	TRBJ2-7	15
CASSFGTALNYGYTF	TGCGCCAGCAGCTTTGGCACAGCCCTTAACTATGGCTACACCTTC	TRBV5-1	.	.	TRBJ1-2	15
CSAGRLKRLAGALGEQFF	TGCAGTGCTGGAAGACTTAAACGACTAGCGGGGGCACTGGGGGAGCAGTTCTTC	TRBV20-1	TRBD2	.	TRBJ2-1	18
CASSQEGNPNQPQHF	TGTGCCAGCAGCCAAGAGGGAAATCCCAATCAGCCCCAGCATTTT	TRBV3-1	.	.	TRBJ1-5	15
CASSLAGWEAFF	TGTGCCAGCAGTTTAGCAGGGTGGGAAGCTTTCTTT	TRBV12-3/TRBV12-4	.	.	TRBJ1-1	12
CASSPTRDLQETQYF	TGTGCCAGCAGCCCAACTAGGGACCTACAAGAGACCCAGTACTTC	TRBV7-9	.	few	TRBJ2-5	15
CASSFASGVYNEQFF	TGTGCCAGCAGTTTCGCTAGCGGGGTCTACAATGAGCAGTTCTTC	TRBV28	TRBD2	many	TRBJ2-1	15
CASSQGYLNNEQFF	TGTGCCAGCAGCCAGGGTTATCTTAACAATGAGCAGTTCTTC	TRBV3-1	.	.	TRBJ2-1	14
CASRHRFSGANVLTF	TGTGCCAGCAGACACAGGTTCTCTGGGGCCAACGTCCTGACTTTC	TRBV6-1	.	few	TRBJ2-6	15
CATSRGGGQPSGANVLTF	TGTGCCACCAGCAGGGGAGGGGGACAACCCTCTGGGGCCAACGTCCTGACTTTC	TRBV15	.	.	TRBJ2-6	18
CASNLLNQPQHF	TGTGCCAGCAACCTACTGAATCAGCCCCAGCATTTT	TRBV5-5	.	few	TRBJ1-5	12
CASSYGWGETGELFF	TGTGCCAGCAGCTACGGTTGGGGGGAGACCGGGGAGCTGTTTTTT	TRBV7-9	.	many	TRBJ2-2	15
CSARRERYLVGEQFF	TGCAGTGCTAGAAGGGAGAGATACCTCGTGGGTGAGCAGTTCTTC	TRBV20-1	.	few	TRBJ2-1	15
CATSRAQGKTEAFF	TGTGCCACCAGCAGAGCTCAGGGGAAGACTGAAGCTTTCTTT	TRBV15	.	.	TRBJ1-1	14
CASSLALGQLNTGELFF	TGTGCCAGCAGCTTAGCGCTAGGACAGTTGAACACCGGGGAGCTGTTTTTT	TRBV7-2	.	.	TRBJ2-2	17
CASSPGAISTDTQYF	TGTGCCAGCAGCCCCGGGGCGATTAGCACAGATACGCAGTATTTT	TRBV7-2	.	.	TRBJ2-3	15
CASSPVPTEAFF	TGTGCCAGCAGCCCCGTTCCCACTGAAGCTTTCTTT	TRBV11-2	.	few	TRBJ1-1	12
CASSPTRGTGELFF	TGTGCCAGCAGTCCTACACGGGGCACCGGGGAGCTGTTTTTT	TRBV3-1	.	few	TRBJ2-2	14
CASSLINMNTEAFF	TGCGCCAGCAGCTTAATAAACATGAACACTGAAGCTTTCTTT	TRBV5-1	.	few	TRBJ1-1	14
CAISEGGMLNYGYTF	TGTGCCATCAGTGAGGGTGGAATGTTGAACTATGGCTACACCTTC	TRBV10-3	.	.	TRBJ1-2	15
CSARDVHRGADTQYF	TGCAGTGCTAGAGATGTTCACAGGGGGGCAGATACGCAGTATTTT	TRBV20-1	TRBD1	once	TRBJ2-3	15
CAISEDRGLETQYF	TGTGCCATCAGTGAGGACAGGGGGCTGGAGACCCAGTACTTC	TRBV10-3	TRBD1	few	TRBJ2-5	14
CASSLALLYGYTF	TGTGCCAGCAGTTTGGCCTTACTATATGGCTACACCTTC	TRBV12-3/TRBV12-4	.	.	TRBJ1-2	13
CASSYSMEGGPNEQFF	TGTGCCAGCAGTTACTCGATGGAGGGAGGCCCCAATGAGCAGTTCTTC	TRBV6-5	.	few	TRBJ2-1	16
CASRTDRVRWTEAFF	TGTGCCAGCAGAACGGACAGGGTACGGTGGACTGAAGCTTTCTTT	TRBV6-5	TRBD1	few	TRBJ1-1	15
CASSFLMRENIQYF	TGCGCCAGCAGCTTCCTCATGAGGGAAAACATTCAGTACTTC	TRBV5-1	.	.	TRBJ2-4	14
CASSTVGGRREQFF	TGTGCCAGCAGCACGGTCGGGGGAAGGCGAGAGCAGTTCTTC	TRBV5-8	.	few	TRBJ2-1	14
CASSPSRALNTGELFF	TGTGCCAGCTCACCTTCCAGGGCCCTGAACACCGGGGAGCTGTTTTTT	TRBV18	.	.	TRBJ2-2	16
CSEQSDEAFF	TGCAGTGAGCAATCTGATGAAGCTTTCTTT	TRBV20-1	.	.	TRBJ1-1	10
CASSQIAGVDTEAFF	TGCGCCAGCAGCCAAATAGCGGGGGTGGACACTGAAGCTTTCTTT	TRBV4-1	.	.	TRBJ1-1	15
CASSVDTSYTGELFF	TGTGCCAGCAGCGTAGACACCTCTTACACCGGGGAGCTGTTTTTT	TRBV9	.	few	TRBJ2-2	15
CASSPRRGTGNTEAFF	TGTGCCAGCAGCCCCCGTCGGGGTACCGGGAACACTGAAGCTTTCTTT	TRBV9	.	.	TRBJ1-1	16
CASSPTGDRYEQYF	TGTGCCAGCAGCCCAACGGGGGACCGCTACGAGCAGTACTTC	TRBV7-6	.	few	TRBJ2-7	14
CASSRSGTKNTEAFF	TGTGCCAGCAGCCGTTCCGGGACAAAGAACACTGAAGCTTTCTTT	TRBV4-2	.	few	TRBJ1-1	15
CASSYRRDWMDYNEQFF	TGTGCCAGCAGTTACCGACGGGATTGGATGGACTACAATGAGCAGTTCTTC	TRBV6-5	.	.	TRBJ2-1	17